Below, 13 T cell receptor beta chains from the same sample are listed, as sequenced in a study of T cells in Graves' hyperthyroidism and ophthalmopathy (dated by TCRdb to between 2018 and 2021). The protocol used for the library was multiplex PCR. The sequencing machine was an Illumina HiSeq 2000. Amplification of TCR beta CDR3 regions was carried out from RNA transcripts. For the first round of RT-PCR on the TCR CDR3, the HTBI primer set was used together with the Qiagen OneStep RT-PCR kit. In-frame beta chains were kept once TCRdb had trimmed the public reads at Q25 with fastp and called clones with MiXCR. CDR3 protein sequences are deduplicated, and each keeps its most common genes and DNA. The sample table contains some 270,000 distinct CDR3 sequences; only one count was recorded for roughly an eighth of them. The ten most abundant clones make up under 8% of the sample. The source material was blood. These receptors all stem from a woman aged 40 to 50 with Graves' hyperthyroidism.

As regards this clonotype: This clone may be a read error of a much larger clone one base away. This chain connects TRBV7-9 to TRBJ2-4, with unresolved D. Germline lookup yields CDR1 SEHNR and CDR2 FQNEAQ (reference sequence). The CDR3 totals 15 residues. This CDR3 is CASSVAPPAKSIQYF. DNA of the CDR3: TGTGCCAGCAGCGTAGCCCCACCGGCCAAAAGCATTCAGTACTTC.

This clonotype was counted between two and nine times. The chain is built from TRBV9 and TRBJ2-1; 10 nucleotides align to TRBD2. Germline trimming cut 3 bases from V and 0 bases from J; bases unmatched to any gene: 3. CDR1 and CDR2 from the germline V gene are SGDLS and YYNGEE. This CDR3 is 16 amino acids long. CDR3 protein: CASSASGGSSYNEQFF. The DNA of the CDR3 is TGTGCCAGCAGCGCTAGCGGGGGTAGCTCCTACAATGAGCAGTTCTTC.

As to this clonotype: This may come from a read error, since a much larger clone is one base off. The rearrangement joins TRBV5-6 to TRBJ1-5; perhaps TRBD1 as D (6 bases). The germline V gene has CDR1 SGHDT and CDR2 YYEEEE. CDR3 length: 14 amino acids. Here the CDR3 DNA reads TGTGCCAGCAGCTTCGGGGGGCGCAGTCAGTCCCAGCATTTT. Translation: CASSFGGRSQSQHF.

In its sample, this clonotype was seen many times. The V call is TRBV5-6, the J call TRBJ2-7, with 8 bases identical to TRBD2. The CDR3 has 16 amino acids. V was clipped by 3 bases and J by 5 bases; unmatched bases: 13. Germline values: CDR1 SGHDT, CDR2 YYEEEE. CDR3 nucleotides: TGTGCCAGCAGCTGGGGGCCCGGGAGGGGGTCCCACGAGCAGTACTTC. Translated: CASSWGPGRGSHEQYF.

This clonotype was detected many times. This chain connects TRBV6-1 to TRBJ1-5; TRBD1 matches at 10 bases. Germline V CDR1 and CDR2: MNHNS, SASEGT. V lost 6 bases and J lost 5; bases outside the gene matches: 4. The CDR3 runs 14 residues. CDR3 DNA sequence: TGTGCCAGCAGAGGACAGGGGGGAGATCAGCCCCAGCATTTT. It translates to CASRGQGGDQPQHF.

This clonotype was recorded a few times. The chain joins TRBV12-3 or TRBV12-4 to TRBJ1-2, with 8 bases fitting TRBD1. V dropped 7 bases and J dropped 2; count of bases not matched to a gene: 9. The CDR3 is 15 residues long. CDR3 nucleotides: TGTGCCAGCATTTATGGACAGGGACCCAACTATGGCTACACCTTC. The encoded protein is CASIYGQGPNYGYTF.

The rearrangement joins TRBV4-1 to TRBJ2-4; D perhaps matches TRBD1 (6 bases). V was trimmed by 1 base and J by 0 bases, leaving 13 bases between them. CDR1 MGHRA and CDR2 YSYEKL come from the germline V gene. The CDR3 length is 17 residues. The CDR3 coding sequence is TGCGCCAGCAGCCAAGTCCCCGGGACACTAGCCAAAAACATTCAGTACTTC. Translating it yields CASSQVPGTLAKNIQYF.

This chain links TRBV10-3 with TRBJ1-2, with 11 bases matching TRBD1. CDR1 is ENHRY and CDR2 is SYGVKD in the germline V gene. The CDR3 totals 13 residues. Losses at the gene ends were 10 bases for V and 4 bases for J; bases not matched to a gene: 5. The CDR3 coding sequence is TGTGCCAGCTGGACAGGGGGCGTCTATGGCTACACCTTC. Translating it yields CASWTGGVYGYTF.

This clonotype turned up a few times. The CDR3 DNA sequence: TGTGCCAGCAGCCAACTCCTAGCGGTCTCCTACGAGCAGTACTTC. The encoded protein is CASSQLLAVSYEQYF. This sequence joins TRBV4-2 and TRBJ2-7; the match to TRBD2 covers 7 bases. V gave up 2 bases and J gave up 0 bases; unmatched junction bases: 4. This CDR3 region has 15 residues. In germline, CDR1 is LGHNA, CDR2 YNFKEQ.

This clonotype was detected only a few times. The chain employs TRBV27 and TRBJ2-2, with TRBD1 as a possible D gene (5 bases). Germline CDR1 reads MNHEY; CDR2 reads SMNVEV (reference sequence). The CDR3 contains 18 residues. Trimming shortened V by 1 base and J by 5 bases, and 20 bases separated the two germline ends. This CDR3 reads CASSLLGSGNIRTGELFF. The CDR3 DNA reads TGTGCCAGCAGTTTATTAGGATCAGGGAATATTAGAACCGGGGAGCTGTTTTTT.

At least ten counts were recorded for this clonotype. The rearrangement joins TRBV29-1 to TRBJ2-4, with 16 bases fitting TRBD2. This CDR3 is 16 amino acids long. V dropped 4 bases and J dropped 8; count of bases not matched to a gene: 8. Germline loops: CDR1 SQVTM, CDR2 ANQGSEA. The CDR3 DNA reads TGCAGCGTTGGGGGACTAGCGGGAGGGCCTAGAGACATTCAGTACTTC. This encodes CSVGGLAGGPRDIQYF.

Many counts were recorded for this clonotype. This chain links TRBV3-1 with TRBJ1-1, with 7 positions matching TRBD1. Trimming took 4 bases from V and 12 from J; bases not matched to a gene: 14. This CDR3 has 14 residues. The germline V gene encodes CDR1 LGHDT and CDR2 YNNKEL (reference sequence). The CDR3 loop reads CASSPSRQGTGTFF. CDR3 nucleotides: TGTGCCAGCAGCCCTTCCCGACAGGGAACGGGAACTTTCTTT.

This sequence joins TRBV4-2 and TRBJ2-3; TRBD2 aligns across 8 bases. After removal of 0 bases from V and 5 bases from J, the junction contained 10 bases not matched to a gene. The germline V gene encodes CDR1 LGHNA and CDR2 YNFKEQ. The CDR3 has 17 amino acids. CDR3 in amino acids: CASSQDWSYRGGDTQYF. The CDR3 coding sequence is TGTGCCAGCAGCCAAGATTGGTCATATCGGGGGGGAGATACGCAGTATTTT.